This TCR beta chain was obtained from a study of T cells after posttransplantation cyclophosphamide. General study results and limits: Later blood repertoires were often dominated by clones from the donor CD8+ memory compartment. Skin or GI-infiltrating T cells shared few TRB sequences with blood.

This clone was detected ten times or more. Its antigen is unknown. There are 15 residues in the CDR3. CDR1 and CDR2 from the germline V gene are MNHNS and SASEGT. Germline trimming cut 4 bases from V and 3 bases from J; bases unmatched to any gene: 4. Sequenced by immunoSEQ multiplex PCR; TCRdb stores in-frame clones only, minus some. There are 40,000 to 45,000 clones in the sample, none observed a single time. Sequences were obtained from PBMCs. The gene calls are TRBV6-1 and TRBJ2-3; TRBD2 matches 10 bases. The origin of this receptor is a man aged 40-49 years in good health, CMV-negative, and a related stem cell transplant donor. In nucleotides, the CDR3 is TGTGCCAGCAGTGTAGTTAGCGGGGGGACAGATACGCAGTATTTT. Translating gives CASSVVSGGTDTQYF.